What follows are 14 T cell receptor beta chains derived from one specimen sequenced in a study of CD8+ T cells in alopecia areata. Extracted RNA was reverse transcribed, and the resulting cDNA served as sequencing template. Sequencing used immunoSEQ multiplex PCR; TCRdb keeps in-frame clones, though not all of them. The data contain fewer than 250,000 clones, about two fifths of them singletons. Treatment noted: oral pan-JAK inhibitor, 5-10 mg twice daily. The sample was CD4+ T cells sorted from blood, taken at approximately week 31, from a patient treated with tofacitinib. These receptors were taken from a human donor with alopecia areata.

This rearrangement joins TRBV10-2 to TRBJ2-3; 9 nucleotides match TRBD2. The CDR3 has 15 amino acids. J gave up 6 bases and V 4 bases, and 8 bases lay outside the gene matches. Germline CDR1 and CDR2: WSHSY and SAAADI. The DNA for the CDR3 is TGCGCCAGCAGTGTTGCGGGAGGGCGATCGGATACGCAGTATTTT. It translates to CASSVAGGRSDTQYF.

This clone was observed a handful of times. This chain connects TRBV29-1 to TRBJ1-2, with 7 bases that match TRBD1. With 7 bases clipped from V and 6 bases from J, the junction kept 11 bases outside the gene matches. The V gene's germline CDR1 is SQVTM and CDR2 ANQGSEA. There are 13 residues in the CDR3. The CDR3 is CSAPGQARDGYTF. In DNA, the CDR3 is TGCAGCGCACCAGGACAGGCTAGAGATGGCTACACCTTC.

The chain employs TRBV5-1 and TRBJ1-1; D gene uncertain. Germline CDR1 is SGHRS and CDR2 is YFSETQ. Between the trimmed V and J ends, which lost 0 bases and 0 bases, there was a span of 6 bases. This CDR3 contains 14 residues. The CDR3 sequence: CASSLDFMNTEAFF. The CDR3 region has the DNA TGCGCCAGCAGCTTGGATTTTATGAACACTGAAGCTTTCTTT.

The CDR3: CASSSPQGVDEQYF. CDR3 bases: TGTGCCAGCAGCTCCCCGCAGGGTGTAGACGAGCAGTACTTC. V and J are TRBV5-5 and TRBJ2-7, with D perhaps TRBD1 (5 bases). This CDR3 has 14 residues. Germline V gene data show CDR1 as SGHKS and CDR2 as YYEKEE (reference sequence). The V end lost 3 bases, the J end lost 5 bases, and 15 bases lay between the germline ends.

This clone was observed a few times. The rearrangement links TRBV30 to TRBJ1-2; D perhaps matches TRBD1 (5 bases). V was trimmed by 1 base and J by 7 bases, leaving 10 bases between them. The germline CDR1 and CDR2 sequences are GTSNPN and SVGIG (reference sequence). The CDR3 runs 12 residues. CDR3 residues: CAWSARGPGYTF. The CDR3, as DNA: TGTGCCTGGAGTGCAAGGGGACCTGGCTACACCTTC.

V and J are TRBV29-1 and TRBJ1-1; perhaps TRBD1 as D (5 bases). This CDR3 has 14 residues. V gave up 5 bases and J gave up 5 bases, with 18 bases separating them. Germline loops: CDR1 SQVTM, CDR2 ANQGSEA. The CDR3 coding sequence is TGCAGCGTTAAGGTCTCAGGGCAAGGGACTGAAGCTTTCTTT. It is translated as CSVKVSGQGTEAFF.

The CDR3 protein is CASSVITNSNQPQHF. CDR3 bases: TGTGCCAGCAGTGTTATCACTAATAGCAATCAGCCCCAGCATTTT. The genes are TRBV2 and TRBJ1-5; no firm D call. This CDR3 spans 15 amino acids. V was clipped by 4 bases and J by 0 bases, with 10 bases between them. Germline lookup yields CDR1 SNHLY and CDR2 FYNNEI.

The V and J genes are TRBV5-6 and TRBJ1-1; D not certain. The V and J ends lost 3 bases and 3 bases respectively, with 3 bases between them. The CDR3 spans 11 residues. The germline gives CDR1 SGHDT, CDR2 YYEEEE. In DNA, the CDR3 is TGTGCCAGCAGCTGGGACACTGAAGCTTTCTTT. Protein: CASSWDTEAFF.

V and J are TRBV5-1 and TRBJ1-3; D is unclear. Germline-derived CDR1 and CDR2 are SGHRS and YFSETQ. This CDR3 contains 18 residues. The germline V and J ends were trimmed by 1 base and 4 bases, with 21 bases remaining between them. In DNA form, the CDR3 reads TGCGCCAGCAGCTTGTTTGGGAACTCCGGCTCTCTGGGAAACACCATATATTTT. This sequence encodes CASSLFGNSGSLGNTIYF.

The chain employs TRBV11-2 and TRBJ2-5; TRBD2 agrees at 10 bases. This CDR3 comprises 17 residues. Germline V gene data show CDR1 as SGHAT and CDR2 as FQNNGV. The ends lost 5 bases at V and 5 bases at J; junction bases unmatched: 14. This chain's CDR3 is CASSTYSLAGVRETQYF. CDR3 nucleotides: TGTGCCAGCAGCACCTACAGCCTAGCGGGAGTCAGGGAGACCCAGTACTTC.

The V gene is TRBV7-8, the J gene TRBJ2-7, with unresolved D. V was clipped by 4 bases and J by 0 bases, with 7 bases between them. The CDR3 is 13 residues long. Germline values: CDR1 SGHVS, CDR2 FQNEAQ. The CDR3 reads CASSSTYSYEQYF. The CDR3, as DNA: TGTGCCAGCAGCTCCACATACTCCTACGAGCAGTACTTC.

This sequence joins TRBV20-1 and TRBJ2-2; D unresolved. Looked up from germline, CDR1 is DFQATT and CDR2 is SNEGSKA (reference sequence). The CDR3 consists of 11 residues. Trimming pared 3 bases from V and 5 bases from J, leaving 4 bases between. The CDR3 DNA is TGCAGTGCTAGGCAAACCGGGGAGCTGTTTTTT. Translation gives CSARQTGELFF.

The V gene is TRBV4-2, the J gene TRBJ1-2, with D hard to call. The CDR3 covers 14 residues. Per germline, CDR1 LGHNA and CDR2 YNFKEQ. The V end was cut by 1 base, the J end by 7 bases, with 13 bases between. CDR3 sequence (DNA): TGTGCCAGCAGCCAAGTCAATCATTGGGGTGGCTACACCTTC. This codes for CASSQVNHWGGYTF.

V and J are TRBV11-2 and TRBJ1-2; D gene unclear. V lost 0 bases, J lost 8 bases, and 13 bases lay in between. Germline CDR1 reads SGHAT; CDR2 reads FQNNGV. The CDR3 is made up of 14 amino acids. CDR3 protein: CASSLDRGERGYTF. The CDR3 DNA reads TGTGCCAGCAGCTTAGATCGTGGGGAGAGAGGCTACACCTTC.